A selection of T cell receptor beta chains follows, all from one sample in a study of Ad26.COV2.S vaccination and SARS-CoV-2 variants. The repertoire was sequenced with immunoSEQ multiplex PCR; TCRdb's copy has only in-frame clones and lacks some. The table lists 450,000 to 550,000 clones, 75% to 90% of them singletons. Sample: peripheral blood, taken in a trial of Ad26.COV2.S vaccine versus placebo. The origin of the receptors is a person aged 18-60 years who received the Ad26.COV2.S COVID-19 vaccine or a placebo. The CDR3 runs from the conserved cysteine through the conserved F or W. Each record gives: V gene, J gene, CDR3 protein.

V: TRBV18; J: TRBJ2-3; CDR3: CASSPVGLVTDTQYF
V: TRBV5-1; J: TRBJ2-5; CDR3: CASSLVVGRDTETQYF
V: TRBV11-2; J: TRBJ1-2; CDR3: CASSFYAVGGYTF
V: TRBV2; J: TRBJ2-3; CDR3: CASSVGLGQRGGDTQYF
V: TRBV7-2; J: TRBJ1-1; CDR3: CASKGSHNTEAFF
V: TRBV7-8; J: TRBJ1-2; CDR3: CASSSGRQFAHTF
V: TRBV7-3; J: TRBJ2-1; CDR3: CASSLTGGVSYNEQFF
V: TRBV29-1; J: TRBJ2-1; CDR3: CSAEGQGGNEQFF
V: TRBV19; J: TRBJ1-1; CDR3: CASSIARQGLGAEAFF
V: TRBV28; J: TRBJ2-1; CDR3: CASSRGPAGFYNEQFF
V: TRBV3-1/TRBV3-2; J: TRBJ2-5; CDR3: CASSQVGTGGETQYF
V: TRBV7-8; J: TRBJ1-1; CDR3: CASSLVAGNTEAFF
V: TRBV7-2; J: TRBJ1-5; CDR3: CASSLLPRWDQPQHF
V: TRBV18; J: TRBJ1-2; CDR3: CASSPYRTVKVDYTF
V: TRBV27; J: TRBJ1-1; CDR3: CASRNLLEAFF
V: TRBV24-1; J: TRBJ1-4; CDR3: CATSDPTRDEKLFF
V: TRBV9; J: TRBJ2-3; CDR3: CASTLSQGRDLRRCFGTDTQYF
V: TRBV6-2/TRBV6-3; J: TRBJ1-1; CDR3: CASSYSNRGNTEAFF
V: TRBV29-1; J: TRBJ1-6; CDR3: CSVLTGTGSPLHF
V: TRBV4-3; J: TRBJ1-5; CDR3: CASSQDHSITDSQPQHF
V: TRBV3-1/TRBV3-2; J: TRBJ1-6; CDR3: CASSQVGPLHF
V: TRBV28; J: TRBJ1-2; CDR3: CASIPWGKGGYTF
V: TRBV7-2; J: TRBJ1-2; CDR3: CASSPRTGLTNYGYTF
V: TRBV7-9; J: TRBJ1-6; CDR3: CASSFGDSPLHF
V: TRBV2; J: TRBJ2-3; CDR3: CASTTEGKTQYF
V: TRBV19; J: TRBJ1-1; CDR3: CASKGDRINEAFF
V: TRBV4-2; J: TRBJ2-5; CDR3: CASSSPERQGETQYF
V: TRBV5-1; J: TRBJ2-4; CDR3: CASSLGVMYIQYF
V: TRBV18; J: TRBJ2-3; CDR3: CASSPDPHRSQGYF
V: TRBV9; J: TRBJ1-5; CDR3: CASSVGSNNQPQHF
V: TRBV6-5; J: TRBJ2-1; CDR3: CASSYSIVSLRFF
V: TRBV5-1; J: TRBJ1-1; CDR3: CASSLSRENTEAFF
V: TRBV28; J: TRBJ1-3; CDR3: CASGITGAGNTIYF
V: TRBV6-2/TRBV6-3; J: TRBJ2-7; CDR3: CASSRSSGLEQYF
V: TRBV18; J: TRBJ1-1; CDR3: CASSPRDRGMAFF
V: TRBV10-3; J: TRBJ1-5; CDR3: CAISDRGQGLNQPQHF
V: TRBV5-8; J: TRBJ2-5; CDR3: CASSTGGRVLETQYF
V: TRBV5-6; J: TRBJ2-7; CDR3: CASSFIALTASYEQYF
V: TRBV28; J: TRBJ1-1; CDR3: CASSSSTSWDSLNTEAFF
V: TRBV9; J: TRBJ1-2; CDR3: CASSVGGILNYGYTF
V: TRBV19; J: TRBJ1-2; CDR3: CASTSGSQDGCYTF
V: TRBV18; J: TRBJ2-7; CDR3: CASSPSGQGVYEQYF
V: TRBV19; J: TRBJ1-1; CDR3: CASSTEGVSEAFF
V: TRBV6-5; J: TRBJ2-5; CDR3: CASSYPRDGKETQYF
V: TRBV11-1; J: TRBJ2-2; CDR3: CASSLLGGVAGELFF
V: TRBV7-8; J: TRBJ1-2; CDR3: CASSLPVGSGGYTF
V: TRBV7-2; J: TRBJ1-5; CDR3: CASSRIAGNQPQHF
V: TRBV5-6; J: TRBJ2-1; CDR3: CASSLAPNSYNEQFF